One and the same sample provided the 24 T cell receptor beta chains below, sequenced in a study of blood T cells in healthy people across ages. A sample-barcoded 5' primer and a J-beta primer mix were used in a second PCR of about 6 to 12 cycles. TCRdb passed the 5' RACE reads through MiXCR, listing each CDR3 protein once. The sample gives 1.5 million to 2 million distinct CDR3 sequences, around half of which show up once; 2.1% is in the top ten. The sequenced material came from blood. The receptors derive from a woman aged 40-49 years in good health.

This clonotype was counted between two and nine times. The chain recombines TRBV5-1 with TRBJ2-3; 10 bases are shared with TRBD1. CDR3 length equals 17 residues. The trim removed 3 bases at V and 1 base at J, leaving 8 bases unmatched. The germline V gene has CDR1 SGHRS and CDR2 YFSETQ. The CDR3 nucleotides are TGCGCCAGCAGCTCGACCCGGGACAGGGGTGGCACAGATACGCAGTATTTT. This sequence encodes CASSSTRDRGGTDTQYF.

This clonotype was counted between two and nine times. This chain uses TRBV20-1 with TRBJ1-6; D might be TRBD1 (6 bases). Trimming took off 3 bases at V and 0 bases at J, with 12 bases between the two ends. The CDR3 runs 16 residues. Per the germline V gene, CDR1 is DFQATT and CDR2 is SNEGSKA (reference sequence). CDR3 region: CSARGRGGSYNSPLHF. CDR3 DNA sequence: TGCAGTGCTAGGGGACGAGGGGGCTCCTATAATTCACCCCTCCACTTT.

This chain joins TRBV15 and TRBJ2-1, with TRBD2 matching over 8 bases. Germline-derived CDR1 and CDR2 are LNHNV and YYDKDF (reference sequence). The V and J ends lost 4 bases and 7 bases, in that order; junction bases with no gene match: 12. This CDR3 spans 16 amino acids. This CDR3 reads CATSNQIISGGNEQFF. CDR3 DNA sequence: TGTGCCACCAGCAACCAGATTATCAGCGGGGGAAATGAGCAGTTCTTC.

This clonotype was seen a handful of times. The chain joins TRBV12-3 or TRBV12-4 to TRBJ1-6, with D uncertain. Between the trimmed V and J ends, which lost 5 bases and 5 bases, there was a span of 10 bases. CDR3 size: 14 residues. The CDR3 DNA reads as TGTGCCAGCAGTCTCAGGCTGGATAATTCACCCCTCCACTTT. It yields the protein CASSLRLDNSPLHF.

The gene calls are TRBV28 and TRBJ1-2; TRBD1 aligns across 9 bases. Germline lookup yields CDR1 MDHEN and CDR2 SYDVKM. V was clipped by 10 bases and J by 8 bases; unmatched bases: 5. The CDR3 contains 11 residues. CDR3 residues: CATEGQGGYTF. CDR3 nucleotide sequence: TGTGCCACCGAGGGACAGGGCGGCTACACCTTC.

In this sample, this clonotype turned up once. The gene calls are TRBV6-2 or TRBV6-3 and TRBJ1-2, with TRBD1 matching 8 bases. The germline gives CDR1 MNHEY, CDR2 SVGEGT. Trimming cost V 6 bases and J 4 bases; bases outside gene matches: 13. The CDR3 extends over 16 amino acids. The CDR3 DNA reads TGTGCCAGCAGCCTACGGGGACAGGATGCCCTCTATGGCTACACCTTC. Protein sequence: CASSLRGQDALYGYTF.

The CDR3 bases are TGTGCCAGCAGACCTTCGGGGGGCGTCGGCAATGAGCAGTTCTTC. It specifies CASRPSGGVGNEQFF. The chain recombines TRBV27 with TRBJ2-1; possibly TRBD2 for D (7 bases). The CDR3 spans 15 residues. The germline V gene has CDR1 MNHEY and CDR2 SMNVEV (reference sequence). Trimming pared 6 bases from V and 6 bases from J, leaving 18 bases between.

The chain couples TRBV2 to TRBJ2-3; 8 bases map to TRBD2. The CDR3 consists of 19 residues. Germline V gene data show CDR1 as SNHLY and CDR2 as FYNNEI. V was pared by 5 bases and J by 0 bases, with 16 bases of the junction left unmatched. The CDR3 region has the DNA TGTGCCAGCAGTAAATACGGGACTAGGTATTCTCCTAGCACAGATACGCAGTATTTT. Translating gives CASSKYGTRYSPSTDTQYF.

J is TRBJ2-1 and V is TRBV11-1; the D gene is possibly TRBD1 (6 bases). The V gene's germline CDR1 is SGHAT and CDR2 FQDESV (reference sequence). The CDR3 contains 15 residues. Trimming stripped 6 bases from V and 0 bases from J, with 12 bases between. The CDR3 coding sequence is TGTGCCAGCAGATTCAGGGGAAGCTCCTACAATGAGCAGTTCTTC. Translation: CASRFRGSSYNEQFF.

The chain employs TRBV6-2 or TRBV6-3 and TRBJ2-5; TRBD2 agrees at 11 bases. CDR3 length equals 18 residues. In germline, CDR1 is MNHEY, CDR2 SVGEGT. With 0 bases clipped from V and 0 bases from J, the junction kept 6 bases outside the gene matches. The CDR3 sequence: CASSYSPSGGPYQETQYF. As DNA, the CDR3 is TGTGCCAGCAGTTACTCTCCTAGCGGGGGGCCTTACCAAGAGACCCAGTACTTC.

This rearrangement joins TRBV21-1 to TRBJ2-5. TRBV21-1 is assigned pseudogene status. The CDR3 is 15 residues long. The CDR3 here is CASSAYLAQQETQYF. The CDR3 DNA reads as TGTGCCAGCAGCGCCTACTTGGCACAGCAAGAGACCCAGTACTTC.

The chain uses TRBV20-1 and TRBJ1-6; a weak D match, TRBD1 (5 bases). The CDR3 contains 11 residues. The germline gives CDR1 DFQATT, CDR2 SNEGSKA (reference sequence). CDR3 DNA: TGCAGCGGGACGCAGAATTCACCCCTCCACTTT. Translating it yields CSGTQNSPLHF.

The chain couples TRBV5-1 to TRBJ2-3; D is ambiguous. V was cut by 2 bases and J by 0 bases, with 13 bases left in between. The CDR3 contains 16 residues. Germline V CDR1 and CDR2: SGHRS, YFSETQ. The chain's CDR3 is CASSFTGLGSTDTQYF. Written as DNA, the CDR3 is TGCGCCAGCAGCTTCACGGGCTTGGGAAGCACAGATACGCAGTATTTT.

The V call is TRBV24-1, the J call TRBJ1-2; D is uncertain. The CDR3 is 14 amino acids. The V and J ends lost 4 bases and 8 bases respectively, with 16 bases between them. Germline lookup yields CDR1 KGHDR and CDR2 SFDVKD. This chain's CDR3 is CATSDSATLMGYTF. CDR3 in DNA: TGTGCCACCAGTGACTCGGCCACGCTCATGGGCTACACCTTC.

This clonotype was seen a single time. The chain combines TRBV27 with TRBJ1-5; D perhaps matches TRBD1 (5 bases). Deletions cut 2 bases from V and 0 bases from J, with 11 bases between. Per the germline V gene, CDR1 is MNHEY and CDR2 is SMNVEV (reference sequence). The length of the CDR3 is 16 residues. For the CDR3, the DNA is TGTGCCAGCAGTTTAGGGGGACTATATAGCAATCAGCCCCAGCATTTT. Translating gives CASSLGGLYSNQPQHF.

This chain connects TRBV7-2 to TRBJ2-5; D is perhaps TRBD1 (5 bases). Germline CDR1 and CDR2: SGHTA and FQGNSA. The CDR3 runs 13 residues. Trimming left V 10 bases short and J 5 bases short, with 17 bases between. The CDR3 DNA reads TGTGCCAACAGTACGGACACGGCGGAGACCCAGTACTTC. It is translated as CANSTDTAETQYF.

The V and J genes are TRBV4-2 and TRBJ2-5, with TRBD2 matching 10 bases. V lost 1 base to trimming and J lost 1 base; unmatched junction nucleotides: 9. The CDR3 sequence is 18 residues long. Germline V lookup: CDR1 LGHNA, CDR2 YNFKEQ. The CDR3 nucleotides read TGTGCCAGCAGCCAAGGCTCCTCGAGCGGGGGGGCCCAAGAGACCCAGTACTTC. It yields the protein CASSQGSSSGGAQETQYF.

The chain has TRBV7-2 and TRBJ1-1; 7 bases are a match to TRBD1. The germline gives CDR1 SGHTA, CDR2 FQGNSA. V was pared by 5 bases and J by 1 base, with 10 bases of the junction left unmatched. The CDR3 has 16 residues. CDR3 region: CASSPYRGGKNTEAFF. The DNA of the CDR3 is TGTGCCAGCAGCCCTTACAGGGGCGGGAAGAACACTGAAGCTTTCTTT.

The CDR3, as DNA: TGCGCCAGCAGCTATGGGGCGGGTCAGCGGGGGGGTGTCTACGAGCAGTACTTC. Protein sequence: CASSYGAGQRGGVYEQYF. The rearrangement joins TRBV5-1 to TRBJ2-7; 10 nucleotides match TRBD2. This CDR3 contains 18 residues. CDR1 SGHRS and CDR2 YFSETQ come from the germline V gene. V shed 3 bases, J shed 3 bases, and the junction held 15 bases outside the gene matches.

CDR3 nucleotide sequence: TGTGCCAGCAGTCCTGGACTACAAGCGAATGAGCAGTTCTTC. Residues: CASSPGLQANEQFF. J is TRBJ2-1 and V is TRBV7-2; perhaps TRBD2 as D (6 bases). The CDR3 covers 14 residues. Trimming cost V 6 bases and J 7 bases, with 16 bases left between them. Germline-derived CDR1 and CDR2 are SGHTA and FQGNSA.

This clonotype was recorded a few times. J is TRBJ2-7 and V is TRBV6-6; TRBD1 is a possible D gene (5 bases). Germline V lookup: CDR1 MNHNY, CDR2 SVGAGI (reference sequence). Trimming shortened V by 8 bases and J by 3 bases, and 11 bases separated the two germline ends. The CDR3 sequence is 12 residues long. The CDR3 region is CASLDRNYEQYF. Here the CDR3 DNA reads TGTGCCAGCTTAGACAGAAACTACGAGCAGTACTTC.

In its sample, this clonotype was seen once. The V call is TRBV4-3, the J call TRBJ1-5; D possibly corresponds to TRBD1 (6 bases). V lost 0 bases to trimming and J lost 2 bases, with 26 bases between them. Germline loops: CDR1 LGHNA, CDR2 YSLEER. The CDR3 extends over 21 amino acids. The chain's CDR3 is CASSQDCRAAGAPWRNQPQHF. Written as DNA, the CDR3 is TGCGCCAGCAGCCAAGATTGTCGGGCGGCAGGGGCGCCCTGGCGCAATCAGCCCCAGCATTTT.

The CDR3: CASSLGYFGGGQFF. In DNA, the CDR3 is TGTGCCAGCAGCTTAGGTTATTTTGGTGGGGGGCAGTTCTTC. This chain links TRBV13 with TRBJ2-1, with D possibly being TRBD1 or TRBD2 (5 bases each). The V end lost 0 bases, the J end lost 12 bases, and 15 bases lay between the germline ends. Germline V lookup: CDR1 PRHDT, CDR2 FYEKMQ (reference sequence). The CDR3 consists of 14 residues.

V is TRBV6-5 and J is TRBJ2-4, with D perhaps matching TRBD1 (6 bases). The DNA end is more similar to TRBJ2-7, so the J call may be wrong. The CDR3 extends over 13 amino acids. CDR1 is MNHEY, CDR2 SVGAGI, per germline. The CDR3 protein is CASSSIQGSEQYF. CDR3 sequence (DNA): TGTGCCAGCAGTTCTATACAGGGTTCCGAGCAGTACTTC.